Here is one T cell receptor beta chain with its context. Its antigen is unknown. V was trimmed by 6 bases and J by 1 base, leaving 13 bases between them. The CDR3 extends over 14 amino acids. Germline CDR1 is DFQATT and CDR2 is SNEGSKA (reference sequence). Using a J-beta primer mix together with a sample-barcoded 5' primer, a second PCR was run for about 6 to 11 cycles. Each sample provided no less than 2.5 million CDR3-containing paired-end reads. TCRdb processed the 5' RACE reads anew with MiXCR; each CDR3 protein has one entry. The sample holds 850,000 to 1,000,000 distinct CDR3 sequences, around 48% seen once. This entry belongs to a study of blood T cells in healthy people across ages. General study results and limits: Since the PBMCs were unsorted, naive and antigen-experienced cells could not be conclusively compared. Per million T cells, the diversity of TCR beta decreased roughly linearly as age advanced.

The material sequenced was blood. This clonotype originated in a young man in good health. V usage is TRBV20-1 and J usage is TRBJ1-5; a possible D gene is TRBD1 (5 bases). This CDR3 reads CSAPGRGSNQPQHF. The CDR3 DNA is TGCAGTGCCCCGGGGCGGGGGAGCAATCAGCCCCAGCATTTT.